This T cell receptor (beta chain) was profiled in a study of cytomegalovirus exposure and HLA in healthy donors. The PCR made use of 60 Vbeta and 13 Jbeta primers. In the original processing: A later analysis tallied approximately 80 million unique TCR beta chains, 10 million to 12 million of them shared. Repertoires were generated with immunoSEQ multiplex PCR, while TCRdb's copy carries only in-frame clones and drops some. Clone size and the V and J calls come from that table; the DNA yielded D and trimming. The sample table includes 200,000 to 250,000 clones. A note on this clone: The target antigen is unknown.

Study outcomes and limitations: The authors judged a highly shared variant cluster likely a sequencing artifact. It emerged from a later analysis that several of the most significant clusters appeared to be linked to common viral pathogens.

This CDR3 comprises 15 residues. V lost 1 base to trimming and J lost 2 bases, with 9 bases between them. In germline, CDR1 is SNHLY, CDR2 FYNNEI. Sequencing was done on a sample of PBMCs. V usage is TRBV2 and J usage is TRBJ1-3; no clear D. This clonotype originated in a woman aged 30 to 39 in good health and CMV-seropositive. CDR3 nucleotide sequence: TGTGCCAGCAGTGAAGGTAGTTTAGCTGGAAACACCATATATTTT. This encodes CASSEGSLAGNTIYF.